The clone carrying this T cell receptor (beta chain) appeared many times. The antigen is undetermined. The study left out patients who had uncontrolled infection, other autoimmune disease, pregnancy or lactation. This entry is derived from a study of T cells in Graves' hyperthyroidism and ophthalmopathy. The V and J ends lost 2 bases and 3 bases, in that order; junction bases with no gene match: 2. Looked up from germline, CDR1 is SGHTA and CDR2 is FQGNSA. The CDR3 runs 14 residues. Researchers took RNA transcripts and amplified the TCR beta CDR3 regions from them. RT-PCR in the first round (using the HTBI primer set) targeted the TCR CDR3. MiXCR, run by TCRdb on the multiplex PCR reads, gives a single entry per CDR3 protein. The sample has around 270,000 distinct CDR3 sequences; roughly 19% are singletons. General study points: Within blood appeared most thyroid clonotypes that had expanded above 0.001.

The chain links TRBV7-2 to TRBJ2-5; 8 nucleotides align to TRBD2. Material: blood. The receptor was isolated from a middle-aged man with Graves' ophthalmopathy. As DNA, the CDR3 is TGTGCCAGCAGCTTATTAGCGGGAAAAGAGACCCAGTACTTC. Translation gives CASSLLAGKETQYF.